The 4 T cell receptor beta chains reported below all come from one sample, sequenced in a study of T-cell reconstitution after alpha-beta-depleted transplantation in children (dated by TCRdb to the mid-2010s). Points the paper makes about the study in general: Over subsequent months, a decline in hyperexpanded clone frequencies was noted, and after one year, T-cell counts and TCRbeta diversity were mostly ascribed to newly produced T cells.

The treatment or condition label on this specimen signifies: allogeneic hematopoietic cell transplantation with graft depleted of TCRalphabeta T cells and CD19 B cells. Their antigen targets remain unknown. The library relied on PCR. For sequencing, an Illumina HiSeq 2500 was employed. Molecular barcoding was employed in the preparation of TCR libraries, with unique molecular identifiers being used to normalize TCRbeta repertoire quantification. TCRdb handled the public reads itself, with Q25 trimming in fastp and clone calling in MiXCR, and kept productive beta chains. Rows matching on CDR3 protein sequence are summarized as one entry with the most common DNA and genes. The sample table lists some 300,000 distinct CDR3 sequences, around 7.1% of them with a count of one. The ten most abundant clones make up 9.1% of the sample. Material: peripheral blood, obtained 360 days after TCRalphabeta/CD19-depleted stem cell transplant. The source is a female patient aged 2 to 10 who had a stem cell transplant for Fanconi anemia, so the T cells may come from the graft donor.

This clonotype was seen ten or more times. The DNA for the CDR3 is TGTGCCAGCAGCGTAGCTTTACCAGGGAACACTGAAGCTTTCTTT. Translated, it gives CASSVALPGNTEAFF. The chain combines TRBV9 with TRBJ1-1; D is undetermined. V was cut by 0 bases and J by 1 base, with 10 bases left in between. Per the germline V gene, CDR1 is SGDLS and CDR2 is YYNGEE. The CDR3 contains 15 residues.

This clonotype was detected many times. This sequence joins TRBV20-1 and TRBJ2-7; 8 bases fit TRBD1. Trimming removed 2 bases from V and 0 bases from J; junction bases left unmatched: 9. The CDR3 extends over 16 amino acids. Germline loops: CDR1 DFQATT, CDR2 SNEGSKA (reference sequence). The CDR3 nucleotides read TGCAGTGCTAGACTGTGGGGACAGGTCGACTCCTACGAGCAGTACTTC. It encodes CSARLWGQVDSYEQYF.

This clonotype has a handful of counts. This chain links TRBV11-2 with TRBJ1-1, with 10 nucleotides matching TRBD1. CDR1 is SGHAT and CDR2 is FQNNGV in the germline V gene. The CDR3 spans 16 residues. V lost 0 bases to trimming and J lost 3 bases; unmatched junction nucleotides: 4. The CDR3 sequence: CASSLDSGTGDTEAFF. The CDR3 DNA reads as TGTGCCAGCAGCTTAGACTCCGGGACAGGGGACACTGAAGCTTTCTTT.

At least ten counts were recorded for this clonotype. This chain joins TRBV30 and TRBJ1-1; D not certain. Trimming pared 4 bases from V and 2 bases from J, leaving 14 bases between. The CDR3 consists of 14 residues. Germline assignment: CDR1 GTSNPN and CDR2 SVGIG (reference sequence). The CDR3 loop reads CAWIRTEGNTEAFF. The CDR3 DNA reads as TGTGCCTGGATCCGGACGGAAGGTAACACTGAAGCTTTCTTT.